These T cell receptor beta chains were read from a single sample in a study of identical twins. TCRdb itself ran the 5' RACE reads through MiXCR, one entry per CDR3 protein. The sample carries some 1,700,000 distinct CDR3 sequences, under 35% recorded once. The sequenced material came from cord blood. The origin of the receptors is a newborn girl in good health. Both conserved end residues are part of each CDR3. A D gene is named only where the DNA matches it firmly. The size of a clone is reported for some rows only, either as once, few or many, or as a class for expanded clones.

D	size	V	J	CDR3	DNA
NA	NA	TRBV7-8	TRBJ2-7	CASSPRDFAYNEQYF	TGTGCCAGCAGCCCCCGGGACTTTGCCTACAATGAGCAGTACTTC
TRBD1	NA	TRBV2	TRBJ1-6	CASRDREQSPLHF	TGTGCCAGCAGGGACAGGGAACAGTCACCCCTCCACTTT
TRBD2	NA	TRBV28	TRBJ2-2	CASLEGGLAGNTGELFF	TGTGCCAGCCTAGAGGGGGGACTAGCGGGAAACACCGGGGAGCTGTTTTTT
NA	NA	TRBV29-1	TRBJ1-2	CSVEDVNTGYTF	TGCAGCGTTGAGGATGTTAATACGGGCTACACCTTC
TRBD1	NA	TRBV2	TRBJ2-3	CASQQGDTDTQYF	TGTGCCAGCCAACAGGGGGACACAGATACGCAGTATTTT
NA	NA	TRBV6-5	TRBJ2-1	CASSYGRLQETQFF	TGTGCCAGCAGTTACGGCAGGCTACAAGAGACCCAGTTCTTC
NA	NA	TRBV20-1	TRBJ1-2	CSAREDINYGYTF	TGCAGTGCTAGAGAGGACATAAACTATGGCTACACCTTC
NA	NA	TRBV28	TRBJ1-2	CASSPASQGGYGYTF	TGTGCCAGCAGCCCCGCCTCACAGGGTGGCTATGGCTACACCTTC
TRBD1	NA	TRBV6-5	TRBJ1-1	CASSYDPPGQGNTEAFF	TGTGCCAGCAGTTACGACCCTCCGGGACAGGGGAACACTGAAGCTTTCTTT
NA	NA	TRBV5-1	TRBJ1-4	CASSLGRDHEKLFF	TGCGCCAGCAGCTTGGGCAGGGATCATGAAAAACTGTTTTTT
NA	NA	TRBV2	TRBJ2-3	CASMRASTDTQYF	TGTGCCAGCATGCGCGCTAGCACAGATACGCAGTATTTT
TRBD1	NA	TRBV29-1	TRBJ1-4	CSPDRGREKLFF	TGCAGCCCGGACAGGGGGCGGGAAAAACTGTTTTTT
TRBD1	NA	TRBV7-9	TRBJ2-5	CASSLWGTAQETQYF	TGTGCCAGCAGCTTATGGGGGACAGCCCAAGAGACCCAGTACTTC
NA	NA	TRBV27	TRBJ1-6	CATRGQNNSPLHF	TGTGCCACCCGAGGACAGAATAATTCACCCCTCCACTTT
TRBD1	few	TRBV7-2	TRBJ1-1	CASSGDKGAMNTEAFF	TGTGCCAGCAGCGGGGACAAGGGGGCCATGAACACTGAAGCTTTCTTT
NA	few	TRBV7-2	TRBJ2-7	CASSFAIEQYF	TGTGCCAGCAGCTTCGCGATCGAGCAGTACTTC
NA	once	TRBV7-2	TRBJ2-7	CASSLGLGVGSYEQYF	TGTGCCAGCAGCTTAGGACTAGGAGTTGGGAGCTACGAGCAGTACTTC
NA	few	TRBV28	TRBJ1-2	CASTPVRISFYGYTF	TGTGCCAGCACCCCGGTCCGGATCTCTTTTTATGGCTACACCTTC
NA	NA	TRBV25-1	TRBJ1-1	CASTRGGEAFF	TGTGCCAGCACCAGGGGAGGTGAAGCTTTCTTT
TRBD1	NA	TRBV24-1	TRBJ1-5	CATSDSGTGYQRPQHF	TGTGCCACCAGTGACTCCGGGACAGGGTATCAGCGGCCCCAGCATTTT
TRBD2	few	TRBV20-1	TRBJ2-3	CSADGLAEPSTDTQYF	TGCAGTGCGGACGGACTAGCCGAGCCTAGCACAGATACGCAGTATTTT
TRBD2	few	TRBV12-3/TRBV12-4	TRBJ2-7	CASSPGTSGVSYEQYF	TGTGCCAGCAGTCCCGGGACTAGCGGGGTCTCCTACGAGCAGTACTTC
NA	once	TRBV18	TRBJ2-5	CASSPPLAGINEQYF	TGTGCCAGCTCACCACCGTTGGCAGGGATCAATGAGCAGTACTTC
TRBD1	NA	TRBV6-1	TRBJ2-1	CASSALTGGANEQFF	TGTGCCAGCAGTGCCCTGACAGGGGGGGCTAATGAGCAGTTCTTC
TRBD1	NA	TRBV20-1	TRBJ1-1	CSARRLPGTGWGTEAFF	TGCAGTGCTAGACGTCTTCCCGGGACAGGGTGGGGCACTGAAGCTTTCTTT
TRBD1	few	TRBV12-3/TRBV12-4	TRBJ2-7	CASRSGTGGSFSYEQYF	TGTGCCAGCAGATCCGGGACAGGGGGTTCGTTCTCCTACGAGCAGTACTTC
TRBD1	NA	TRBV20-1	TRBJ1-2	CSASEGQFYGYTF	TGCAGTGCTAGCGAGGGACAGTTTTATGGCTACACCTTC
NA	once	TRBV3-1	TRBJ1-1	CASSQGVANTEAFF	TGTGCCAGCAGCCAAGGGGTCGCGAACACTGAAGCTTTCTTT
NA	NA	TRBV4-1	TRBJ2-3	CASSQDHLARTSDTQYF	TGCGCCAGCAGCCAAGACCACCTAGCGCGAACCTCAGATACGCAGTATTTT
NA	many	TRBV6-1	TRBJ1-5	CASSVQGNQPQHF	TGTGCCAGCTCCGTCCAGGGCAATCAGCCCCAGCATTTT
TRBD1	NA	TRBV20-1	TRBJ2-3	CSARGQGGDTQYF	TGCAGTGCTAGGGGACAGGGGGGAGATACGCAGTATTTT
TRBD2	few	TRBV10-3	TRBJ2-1	CAISEAGLAYNEQFF	TGTGCCATCAGTGAGGCGGGACTAGCCTACAATGAGCAGTTCTTC
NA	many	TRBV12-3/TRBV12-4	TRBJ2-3	CASSLAPTSTDTQYF	TGTGCCAGCAGTTTAGCCCCTACTAGTACCGATACGCAGTATTTT
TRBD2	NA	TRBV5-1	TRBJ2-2	CASTRTSGHTGELFF	TGCGCCAGCACCCGGACTAGCGGGCACACCGGGGAGCTGTTTTTT
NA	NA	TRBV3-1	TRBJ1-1	CASSQSFRGTEAFF	TGTGCCAGCAGCCAGTCTTTCCGGGGGACTGAAGCTTTCTTT
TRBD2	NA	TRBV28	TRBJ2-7	CASSSLAYSYNEQYF	TGTGCCAGCAGTTCACTAGCGTATTCCTACAATGAGCAGTACTTC
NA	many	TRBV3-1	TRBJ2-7	CASSQEIAVSSYEQYF	TGTGCCAGCAGCCAAGAAATAGCGGTCAGCTCCTACGAGCAGTACTTC
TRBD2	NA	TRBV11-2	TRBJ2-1	CASSPGASGNSWDSYNEQFF	TGTGCCAGCAGCCCAGGGGCTAGCGGGAACAGTTGGGACTCCTACAATGAGCAGTTCTTC
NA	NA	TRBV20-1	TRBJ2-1	CSARGVGSNNEQFF	TGCAGTGCTAGGGGTGTGGGCAGCAACAATGAGCAGTTCTTC
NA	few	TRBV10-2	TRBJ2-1	CATHVRGDEQFF	TGCGCCACACACGTTAGGGGGGATGAGCAGTTCTTC
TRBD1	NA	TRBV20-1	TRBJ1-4	CSATPGQGREKLFF	TGCAGTGCTACGCCAGGACAGGGTCGGGAAAAACTGTTTTTT
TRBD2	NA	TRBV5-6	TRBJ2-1	CASSLAIRLAGGLNEQFF	TGTGCCAGCAGCTTGGCCATTAGACTAGCGGGGGGGCTTAATGAGCAGTTCTTC
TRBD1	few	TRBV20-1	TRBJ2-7	CSARQDRAYEQYF	TGCAGTGCTAGACAGGACAGGGCCTACGAGCAGTACTTC
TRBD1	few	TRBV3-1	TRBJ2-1	CASSQEGGRGQLQFF	TGTGCCAGCAGCCAAGAAGGTGGCAGGGGGCAGTTGCAGTTCTTC
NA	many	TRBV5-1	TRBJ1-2	CASSSDSRYGYTF	TGCGCCAGCAGCTCCGACAGCCGTTATGGCTACACCTTC
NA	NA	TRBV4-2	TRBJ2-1	CASSQGERTTIEQFF	TGTGCCAGCAGCCAAGGGGAGCGGACCACAATTGAGCAGTTCTTC
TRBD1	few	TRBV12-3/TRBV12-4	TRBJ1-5	CASSFRDRGSDQPQHF	TGTGCCAGCAGTTTTCGGGACAGGGGGTCGGATCAGCCCCAGCATTTT
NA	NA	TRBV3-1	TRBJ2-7	CAGSQSPDLRYEQYF	TGTGCCGGCAGCCAATCCCCGGACTTGCGCTACGAGCAGTACTTC